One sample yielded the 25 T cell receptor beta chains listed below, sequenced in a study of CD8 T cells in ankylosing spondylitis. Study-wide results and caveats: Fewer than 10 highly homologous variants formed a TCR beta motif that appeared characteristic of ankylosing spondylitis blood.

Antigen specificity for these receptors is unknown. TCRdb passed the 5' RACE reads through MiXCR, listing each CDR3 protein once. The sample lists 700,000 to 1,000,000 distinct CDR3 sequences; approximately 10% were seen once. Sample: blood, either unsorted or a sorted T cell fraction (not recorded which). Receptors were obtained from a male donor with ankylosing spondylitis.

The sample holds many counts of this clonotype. The CDR3 loop is CSVDPGLTGPRASTWVQFF. The CDR3 DNA sequence: TGCAGCGTTGATCCCGGCCTGACAGGTCCCAGGGCATCCACATGGGTCCAGTTCTTC. The rearrangement joins TRBV29-1 to TRBJ2-1; possibly TRBD1 for D (6 bases). The V gene's germline CDR1 is SQVTM and CDR2 ANQGSEA. V shed 3 bases and J shed 13 bases, with 37 bases lying between them. This CDR3 has 19 residues.

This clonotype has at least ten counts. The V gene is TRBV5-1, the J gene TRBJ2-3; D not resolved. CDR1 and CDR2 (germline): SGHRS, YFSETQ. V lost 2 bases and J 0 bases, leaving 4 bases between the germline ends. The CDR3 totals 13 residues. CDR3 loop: CASSFRSTDTQYF. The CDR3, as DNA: TGCGCCAGCAGCTTCAGGAGCACAGATACGCAGTATTTT.

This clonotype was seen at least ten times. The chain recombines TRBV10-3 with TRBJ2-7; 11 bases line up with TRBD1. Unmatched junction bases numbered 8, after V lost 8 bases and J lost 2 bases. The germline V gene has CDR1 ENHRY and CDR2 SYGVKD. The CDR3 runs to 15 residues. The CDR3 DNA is TGTGCCATCCAGCGGGGACAGGGGGGAACCTACGAGCAGTACTTC. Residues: CAIQRGQGGTYEQYF.

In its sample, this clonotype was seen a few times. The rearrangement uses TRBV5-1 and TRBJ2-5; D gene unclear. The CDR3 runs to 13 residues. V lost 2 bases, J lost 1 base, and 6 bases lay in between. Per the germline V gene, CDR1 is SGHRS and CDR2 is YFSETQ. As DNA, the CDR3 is TGCGCCAGCAGCTTCTTCCCCCAAGAGACCCAGTACTTC. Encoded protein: CASSFFPQETQYF.

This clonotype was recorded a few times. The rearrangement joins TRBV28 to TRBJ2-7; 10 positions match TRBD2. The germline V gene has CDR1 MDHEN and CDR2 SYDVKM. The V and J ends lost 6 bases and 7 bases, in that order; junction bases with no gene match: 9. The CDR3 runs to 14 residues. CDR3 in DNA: TGTGCCAGCAGGGAAGCGGGAGGGACTAAGGAGCAGTACTTC. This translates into CASREAGGTKEQYF.

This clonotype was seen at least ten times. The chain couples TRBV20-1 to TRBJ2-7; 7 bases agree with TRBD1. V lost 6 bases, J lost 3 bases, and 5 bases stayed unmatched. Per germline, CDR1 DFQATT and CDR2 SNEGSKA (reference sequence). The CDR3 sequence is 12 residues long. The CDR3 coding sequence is TGCAGTGCGAGGACAGGTCGCTACGAGCAGTACTTC. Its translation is CSARTGRYEQYF.

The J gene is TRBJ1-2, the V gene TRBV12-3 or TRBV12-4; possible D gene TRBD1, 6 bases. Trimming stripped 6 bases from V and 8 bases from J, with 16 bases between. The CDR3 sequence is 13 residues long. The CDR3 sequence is CASSPQQGLGYTF. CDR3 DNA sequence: TGTGCCAGCAGCCCCCAACAGGGATTAGGCTACACCTTC.

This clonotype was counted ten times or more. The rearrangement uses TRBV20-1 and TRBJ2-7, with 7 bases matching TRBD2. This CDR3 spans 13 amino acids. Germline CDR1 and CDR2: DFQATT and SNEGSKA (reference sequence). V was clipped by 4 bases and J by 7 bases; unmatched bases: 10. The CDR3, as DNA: TGCAGTGCTACCAAACGACTAGCCGATGAGCAGTACTTC. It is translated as CSATKRLADEQYF.

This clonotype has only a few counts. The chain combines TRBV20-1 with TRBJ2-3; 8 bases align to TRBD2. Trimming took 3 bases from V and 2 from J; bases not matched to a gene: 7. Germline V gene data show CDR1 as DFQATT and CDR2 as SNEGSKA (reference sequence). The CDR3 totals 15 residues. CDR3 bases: TGCAGTGCTAGTGACCCAGCGGGAGTCACAGATACGCAGTATTTT. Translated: CSASDPAGVTDTQYF.

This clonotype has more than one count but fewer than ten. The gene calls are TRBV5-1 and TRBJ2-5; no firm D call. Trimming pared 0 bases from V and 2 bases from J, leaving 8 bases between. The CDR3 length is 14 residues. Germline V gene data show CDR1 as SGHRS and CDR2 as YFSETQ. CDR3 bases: TGCGCCAGCAGCTTGGAACGGGTACAAGAGACCCAGTACTTC. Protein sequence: CASSLERVQETQYF.

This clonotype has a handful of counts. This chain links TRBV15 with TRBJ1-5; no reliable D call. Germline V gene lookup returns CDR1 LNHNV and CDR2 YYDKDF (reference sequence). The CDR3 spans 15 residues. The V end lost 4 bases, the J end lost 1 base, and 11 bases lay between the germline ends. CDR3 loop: CATSKDLFSNQPQHF. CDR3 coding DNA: TGTGCCACCAGCAAGGACCTATTCAGCAATCAGCCCCAGCATTTT.

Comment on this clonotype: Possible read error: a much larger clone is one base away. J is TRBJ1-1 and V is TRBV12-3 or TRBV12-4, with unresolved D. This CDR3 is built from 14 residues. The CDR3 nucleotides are TGTGGCAGCAGTTTCGGACTGTCCTACACTGAAGCTTTCTTT. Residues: CGSSFGLSYTEAFF.

CDR3 loop: CATSRDAQVTPNYGYTF. In nucleotides, the CDR3 is TGTGCCACCAGCAGAGATGCGCAGGTGACACCGAACTATGGCTACACCTTC. The chain recombines TRBV15 with TRBJ1-2; D uncertain. CDR3 length: 17 amino acids. V lost 0 bases to trimming and J lost 2 bases, with 16 bases between them. Germline V gene data show CDR1 as LNHNV and CDR2 as YYDKDF (reference sequence).

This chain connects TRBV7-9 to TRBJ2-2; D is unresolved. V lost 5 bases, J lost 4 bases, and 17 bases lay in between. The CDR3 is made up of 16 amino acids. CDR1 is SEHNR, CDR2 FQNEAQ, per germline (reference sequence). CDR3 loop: CASSPLVEWATGELFF. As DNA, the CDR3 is TGTGCCAGCAGCCCCTTGGTGGAATGGGCCACCGGGGAGCTGTTTTTT.

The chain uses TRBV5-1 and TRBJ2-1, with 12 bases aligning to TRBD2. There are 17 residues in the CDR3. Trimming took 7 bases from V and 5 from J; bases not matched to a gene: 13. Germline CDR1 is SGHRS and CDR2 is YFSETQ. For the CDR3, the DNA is TGCGCCAGCGGCCCGAGACTAGCGGGAGAAGGTAACAATGAGCAGTTCTTC. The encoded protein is CASGPRLAGEGNNEQFF.

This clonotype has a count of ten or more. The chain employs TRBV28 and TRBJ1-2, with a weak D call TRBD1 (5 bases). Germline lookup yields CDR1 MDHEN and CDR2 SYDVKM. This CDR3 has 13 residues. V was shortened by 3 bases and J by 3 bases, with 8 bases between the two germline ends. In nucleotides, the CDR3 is TGTGCCAGCAGTTTGGGCAGGGACTATGGCTACACCTTC. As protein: CASSLGRDYGYTF.

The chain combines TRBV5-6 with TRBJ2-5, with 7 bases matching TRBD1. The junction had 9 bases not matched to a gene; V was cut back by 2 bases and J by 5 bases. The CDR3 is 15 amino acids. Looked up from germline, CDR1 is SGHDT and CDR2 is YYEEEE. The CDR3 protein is CASSFYQTGYETQYF. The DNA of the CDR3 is TGTGCCAGCAGCTTCTATCAGACAGGGTATGAGACCCAGTACTTC.

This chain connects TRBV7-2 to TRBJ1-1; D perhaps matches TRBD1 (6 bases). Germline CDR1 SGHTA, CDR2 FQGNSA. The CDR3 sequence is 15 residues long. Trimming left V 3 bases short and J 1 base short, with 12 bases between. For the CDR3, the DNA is TGTGCCAGCAGCTTTAGGGGGGCCCCGAACACTGAAGCTTTCTTT. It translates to CASSFRGAPNTEAFF.

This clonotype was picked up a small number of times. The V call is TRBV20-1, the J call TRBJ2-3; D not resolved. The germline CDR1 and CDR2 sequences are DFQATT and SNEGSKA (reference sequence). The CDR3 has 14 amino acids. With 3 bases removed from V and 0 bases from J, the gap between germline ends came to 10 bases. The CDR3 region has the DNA TGCAGTGCTAGTCGGCAGTCTAGCACAGATACGCAGTATTTT. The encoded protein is CSASRQSSTDTQYF.

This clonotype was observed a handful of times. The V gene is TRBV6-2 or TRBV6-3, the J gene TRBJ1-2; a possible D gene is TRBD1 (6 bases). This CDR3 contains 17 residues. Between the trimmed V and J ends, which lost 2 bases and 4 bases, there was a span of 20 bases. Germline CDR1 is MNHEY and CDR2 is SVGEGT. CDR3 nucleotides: TGTGCCAGCAGTTACAAAGGAGGCGGGACAAAGGGCTATGGCTACACCTTC. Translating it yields CASSYKGGGTKGYGYTF.

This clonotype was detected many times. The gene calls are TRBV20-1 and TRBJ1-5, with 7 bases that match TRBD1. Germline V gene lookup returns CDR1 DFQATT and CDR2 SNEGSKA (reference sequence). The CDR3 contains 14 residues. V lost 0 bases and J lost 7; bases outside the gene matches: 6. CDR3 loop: CSARDGGGGQPQHF. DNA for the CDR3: TGCAGTGCTAGAGATGGAGGGGGCGGACAGCCCCAGCATTTT.

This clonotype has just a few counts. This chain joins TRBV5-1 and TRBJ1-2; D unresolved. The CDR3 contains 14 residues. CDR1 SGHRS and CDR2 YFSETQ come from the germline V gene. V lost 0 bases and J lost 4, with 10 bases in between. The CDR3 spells CASSLDWMVYGYTF. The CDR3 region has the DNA TGCGCCAGCAGCTTGGATTGGATGGTCTATGGCTACACCTTC.

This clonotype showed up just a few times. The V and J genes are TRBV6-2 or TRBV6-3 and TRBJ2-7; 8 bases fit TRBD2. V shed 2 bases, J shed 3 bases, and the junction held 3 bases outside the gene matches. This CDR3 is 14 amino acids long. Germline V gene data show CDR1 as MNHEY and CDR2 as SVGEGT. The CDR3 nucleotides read TGTGCCAGCAGTTACCGGGGGGGGGACTACGAGCAGTACTTC. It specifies CASSYRGGDYEQYF.

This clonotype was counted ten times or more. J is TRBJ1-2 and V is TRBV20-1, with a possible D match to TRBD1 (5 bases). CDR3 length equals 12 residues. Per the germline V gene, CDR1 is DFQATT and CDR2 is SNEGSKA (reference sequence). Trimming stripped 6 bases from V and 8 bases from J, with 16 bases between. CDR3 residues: CSATGTFRGYTF. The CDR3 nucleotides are TGCAGTGCAACCGGGACCTTCAGGGGCTACACCTTC.

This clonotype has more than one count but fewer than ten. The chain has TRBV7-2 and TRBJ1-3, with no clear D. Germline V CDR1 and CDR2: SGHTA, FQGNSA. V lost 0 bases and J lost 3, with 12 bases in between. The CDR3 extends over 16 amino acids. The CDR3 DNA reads TGTGCCAGCAGCTTAGCGGCCCGGGGATATGGAAACACCATATATTTT. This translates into CASSLAARGYGNTIYF. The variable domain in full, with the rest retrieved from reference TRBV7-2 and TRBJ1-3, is GAGVSQSPSNKVTEKGKDVELRCDPISGHTALYWYRQSLGQGLEFLIYFQGNSAPDKSGLPSDRFSAERTGGSVSTLTIQRTQQEDSAVYLCASSLAARGYGNTIYFGEGSWLTVV.